The 6 T cell receptor beta chains in this list originate from one sample, sequenced in a study of blood T cells in healthy people across ages. Combining a sample-barcoded 5' primer with a J-beta primer mix, a second PCR ran for roughly 7 to 12 cycles. TCRdb redid the calling of the 5' RACE reads with MiXCR, one entry per CDR3 protein. The sample lists approximately 810,000 distinct CDR3 sequences; 25% to 30% were seen once. The sample taken for sequencing was blood. Receptor source: a woman of 80 years or more in good health.

The chain combines TRBV25-1 with TRBJ1-2; D may be TRBD1 (6 bases). The CDR3 consists of 14 residues. V gave up 6 bases and J gave up 3 bases, with 14 bases separating them. CDR1 MGHDK and CDR2 SYGVNS come from the germline V gene. The CDR3 coding sequence is TGTGCCAGCAGACCGGCTGGGGGCGACTATGGCTACACCTTC. This translates into CASRPAGGDYGYTF.

Concerning this clonotype itself: A read error may produce the germline difference seen at one junction end. The rearrangement uses TRBV15 and TRBJ2-3; tentative D call: TRBD2 (6 bases). From germline, CDR1 is LNHNV and CDR2 YYDKDF (reference sequence). The CDR3 spans 15 residues. In nucleotides, the CDR3 is TGTACCACCAGCAGAGAAGTAGGAGGGACAGATACGCAGTATTTT. This sequence encodes CTTSREVGGTDTQYF.

This rearrangement joins TRBV7-2 to TRBJ2-5; tentative D call: TRBD1 (5 bases). The tail of the sequence fits TRBJ2-7 better, so the J call may be wrong. Germline CDR1 reads SGHTA; CDR2 reads FQGNSA. The CDR3 sequence is 13 residues long. The CDR3 loop is CASSSQSGYEQYF. CDR3 sequence (DNA): TGTGCCAGCAGCTCGCAATCAGGGTACGAGCAGTACTTC.

The genes are TRBV18 and TRBJ2-7; 7 nucleotides align to TRBD1. The CDR3 has 14 residues. The germline gives CDR1 KGHSH, CDR2 LQKENI. V shed 6 bases and J 0 bases; nucleotides not matched to a gene: 5. CDR3 bases: TGTGCCAGCTCGTCCGGGACAGACTCCTACGAGCAGTACTTC. It is translated as CASSSGTDSYEQYF.

The chain carries TRBV6-5 and TRBJ1-2; D perhaps matches TRBD1 (6 bases). The length of the CDR3 is 16 residues. Germline V gene data show CDR1 as MNHEY and CDR2 as SVGAGI. The V end was cut by 11 bases, the J end by 6 bases, with 28 bases between. The CDR3 DNA reads as TGTGCCGCCCACCCCATCAGGGGCGCCGAAGTTAATGGCTACACCTTC. This encodes CAAHPIRGAEVNGYTF.

V and J are TRBV5-1 and TRBJ2-7; 7 positions agree with TRBD1. The CDR3 covers 14 residues. Per the germline V gene, CDR1 is SGHRS and CDR2 is YFSETQ. V lost 1 base to trimming and J lost 5 bases; unmatched junction nucleotides: 6. CDR3 DNA: TGCGCCAGCAGCTTGACAGGGGATGGACACGAGCAGTACTTC. Translated: CASSLTGDGHEQYF.